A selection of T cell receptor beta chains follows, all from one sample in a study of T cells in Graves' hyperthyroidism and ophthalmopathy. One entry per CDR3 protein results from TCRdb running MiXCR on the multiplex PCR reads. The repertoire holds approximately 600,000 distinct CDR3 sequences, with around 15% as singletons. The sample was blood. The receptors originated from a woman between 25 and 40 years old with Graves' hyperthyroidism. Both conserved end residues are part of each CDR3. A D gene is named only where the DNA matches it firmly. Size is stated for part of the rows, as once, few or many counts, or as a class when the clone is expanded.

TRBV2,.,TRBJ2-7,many,TGTGCCAGCAGTGAAACGGGGTACGAGCAGTACTTC,CASSETGYEQYF
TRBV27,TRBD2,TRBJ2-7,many,TGTGCCAGCAGCCAAAGCGGGAGGAATCCAAGCGAGCAGTACTTC,CASSQSGRNPSEQYF
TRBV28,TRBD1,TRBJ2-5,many,TGTGCCAGCAGTCGCAACAGGGGGCAGACCCAGTACTTC,CASSRNRGQTQYF
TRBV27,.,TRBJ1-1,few,TGTGCCAGCAGTTTAGGAGGGGGGAGGACTGAAGCTTTCTTT,CASSLGGGRTEAFF
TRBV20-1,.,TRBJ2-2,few,TGCAGTGCCCGGCAGCCGCACACCGGGGAGCTGTTTTTT,CSARQPHTGELFF
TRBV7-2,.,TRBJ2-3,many,TGTGCCAGCAGCTTATCCCCTAGCTCCCAAAGGGGAGATACGCAGTATTTT,CASSLSPSSQRGDTQYF
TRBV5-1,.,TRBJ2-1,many,TGCGCCAGCAGTCAAACGAGCGTGTACTCCTACAATGAGCAGTTCTTC,CASSQTSVYSYNEQFF
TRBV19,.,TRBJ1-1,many,TGTGCCAGTAGTATCACAGGGAACACTGAAGCTTTCTTT,CASSITGNTEAFF
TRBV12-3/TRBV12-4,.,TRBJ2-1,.,TGTGCCAGCGGGGTCGGTTCCTACAATGAGCAGTTCTTC,CASGVGSYNEQFF
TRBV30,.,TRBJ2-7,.,TGTGCCTGGAAATTCCAGGGAATCTCCTACGAGCAGTACTTC,CAWKFQGISYEQYF
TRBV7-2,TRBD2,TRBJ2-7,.,TGTGCCAGCAGCTTAGCGCTAGGAGCGGGACTCTTATACGAGCAGTACTTC,CASSLALGAGLLYEQYF
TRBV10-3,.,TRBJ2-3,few,TGTGCCATCAGGTCAGGGGAGTGGACAGATACGCAGTATTTT,CAIRSGEWTDTQYF
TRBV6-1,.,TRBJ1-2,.,TGTGCCAGCCTGGAGGGGGTTTATGGCTACACCTTC,CASLEGVYGYTF
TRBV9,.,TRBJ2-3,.,TGTGCCAGCAGCGTAGCAATAGCGGCTAGCACAGATACGCAGTATTTT,CASSVAIAASTDTQYF
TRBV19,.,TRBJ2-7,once,TGTGCCAGTAGTTCTTCCCGCCGGCGGGGCCGCTCCTACGAGCAGTACTTC,CASSSSRRRGRSYEQYF
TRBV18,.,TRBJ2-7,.,TGTGCCAGCTCATCGACAGTTAACTACGAGCAGTACTTC,CASSSTVNYEQYF
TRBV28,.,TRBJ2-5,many,TGTGCCAGCAGTTTTAGAAGTAAAGAGACCCAGTACTTC,CASSFRSKETQYF